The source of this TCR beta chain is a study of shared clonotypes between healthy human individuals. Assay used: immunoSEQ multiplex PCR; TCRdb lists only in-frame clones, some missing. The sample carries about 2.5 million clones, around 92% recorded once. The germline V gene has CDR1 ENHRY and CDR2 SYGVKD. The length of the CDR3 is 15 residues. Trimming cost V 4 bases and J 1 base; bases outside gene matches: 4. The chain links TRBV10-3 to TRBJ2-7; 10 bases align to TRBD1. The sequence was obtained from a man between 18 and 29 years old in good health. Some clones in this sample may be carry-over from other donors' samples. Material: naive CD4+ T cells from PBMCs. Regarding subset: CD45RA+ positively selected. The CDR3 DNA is TGTGCCATCAGTGGGGACAGGGGCCCTTCCTACGAGCAGTACTTC. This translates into CAISGDRGPSYEQYF.